This paragraph reports one T cell receptor beta chain. The assay was immunoSEQ multiplex PCR, and TCRdb's table has in-frame clones only and misses some. The data show under 300,000 clones, roughly nine tenths seen once. The sample is drawn from a study of blood T cell repertoires in COVID-19. V was pared by 3 bases and J by 7 bases, with 5 bases between. The CDR3 spans 11 residues. Per the germline V gene, CDR1 is SGDLS and CDR2 is YYNGEE. Sequenced input: peripheral blood. This sequence was found in a woman aged 35 to 49 who had recovered from COVID-19. The chain is built from TRBV9 and TRBJ2-1; D is unresolved. The chain's CDR3 is CASSDLNEQFF. The DNA of the CDR3 is TGTGCCAGCAGCGACTTAAATGAGCAGTTCTTC.